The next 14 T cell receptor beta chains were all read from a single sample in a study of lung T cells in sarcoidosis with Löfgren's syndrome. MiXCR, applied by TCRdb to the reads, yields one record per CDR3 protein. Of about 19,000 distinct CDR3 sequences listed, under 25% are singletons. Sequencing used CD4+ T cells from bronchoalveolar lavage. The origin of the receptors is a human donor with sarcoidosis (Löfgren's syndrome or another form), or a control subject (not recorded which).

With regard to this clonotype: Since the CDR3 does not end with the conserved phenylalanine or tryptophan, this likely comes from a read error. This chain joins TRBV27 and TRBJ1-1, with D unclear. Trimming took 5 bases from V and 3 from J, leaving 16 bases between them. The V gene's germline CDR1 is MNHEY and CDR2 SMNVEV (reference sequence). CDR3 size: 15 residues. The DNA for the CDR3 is TGTGCCAGCAGTAAGGGTCCCCGTTTGGACACTGAAGCTTTCCTT. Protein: CASSKGPRLDTEAFL.

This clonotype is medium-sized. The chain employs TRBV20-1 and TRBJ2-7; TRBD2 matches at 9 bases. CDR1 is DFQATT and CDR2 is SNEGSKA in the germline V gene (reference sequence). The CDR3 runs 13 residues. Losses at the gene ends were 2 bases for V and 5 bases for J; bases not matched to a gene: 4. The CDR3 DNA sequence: TGCAGTGCTAGAAAAGCGGGAGGAAACGAGCAGTACTTC. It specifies CSARKAGGNEQYF.

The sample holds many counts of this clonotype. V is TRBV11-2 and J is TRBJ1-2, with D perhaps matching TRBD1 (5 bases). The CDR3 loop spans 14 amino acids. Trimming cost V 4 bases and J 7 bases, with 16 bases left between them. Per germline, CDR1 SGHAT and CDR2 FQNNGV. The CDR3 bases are TGTGCCAGCAGCTCCCACCAGGGAAGAAGTGGCTACACCTTC. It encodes CASSSHQGRSGYTF. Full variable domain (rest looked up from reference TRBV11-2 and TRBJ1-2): EAGVAQSPRYKIIEKRQSVAFWCNPISGHATLYWYQQILGQGPKLLIQFQNNGVVDDSQLPKDRFSAERLKGVDSTLKIQPAKLEDSAVYLCASSSHQGRSGYTFGSGTRLTVV.

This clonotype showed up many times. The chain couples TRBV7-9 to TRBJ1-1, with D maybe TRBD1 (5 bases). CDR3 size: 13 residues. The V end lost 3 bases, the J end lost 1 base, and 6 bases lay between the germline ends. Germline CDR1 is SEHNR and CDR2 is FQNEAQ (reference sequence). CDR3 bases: TGTGCCAGCAGCTTGGGGCAGAACACTGAAGCTTTCTTT. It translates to CASSLGQNTEAFF.

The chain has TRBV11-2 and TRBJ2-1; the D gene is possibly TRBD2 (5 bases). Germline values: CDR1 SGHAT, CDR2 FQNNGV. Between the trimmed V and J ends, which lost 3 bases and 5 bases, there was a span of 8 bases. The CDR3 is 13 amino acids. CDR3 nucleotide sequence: TGTGCCAGCAGCTTCAGCGGTAACAATGAGCAGTTCTTC. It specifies CASSFSGNNEQFF.

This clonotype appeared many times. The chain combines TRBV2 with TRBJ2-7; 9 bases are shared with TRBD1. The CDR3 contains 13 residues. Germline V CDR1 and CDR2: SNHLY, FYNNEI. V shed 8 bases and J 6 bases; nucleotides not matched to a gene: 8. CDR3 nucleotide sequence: TGTGCCAGCCATGTCGACAGGGGGATCGAGCAGTACTTC. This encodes CASHVDRGIEQYF.

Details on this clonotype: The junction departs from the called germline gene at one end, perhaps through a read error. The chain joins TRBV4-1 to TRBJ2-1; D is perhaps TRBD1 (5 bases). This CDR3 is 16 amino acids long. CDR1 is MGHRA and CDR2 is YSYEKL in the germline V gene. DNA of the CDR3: TGCGCCAGCAGCCAAGGGCAGGGATCTATCTACAATGAGCAGCTCTTC. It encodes CASSQGQGSIYNEQLF.

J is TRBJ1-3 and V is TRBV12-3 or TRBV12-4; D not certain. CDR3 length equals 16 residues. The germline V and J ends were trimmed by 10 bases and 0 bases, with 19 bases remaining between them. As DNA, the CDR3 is TGTGCCATTTTCGATCATCAAAATCGCTCTGGAAACACCATATATTTT. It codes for CAIFDHQNRSGNTIYF.

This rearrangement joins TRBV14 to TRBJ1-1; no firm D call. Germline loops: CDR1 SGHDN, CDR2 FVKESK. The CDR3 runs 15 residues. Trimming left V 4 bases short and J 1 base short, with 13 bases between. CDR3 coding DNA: TGTGCCAGCAGCCTTCGAGTACTTCCGAACACTGAAGCTTTCTTT. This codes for CASSLRVLPNTEAFF.

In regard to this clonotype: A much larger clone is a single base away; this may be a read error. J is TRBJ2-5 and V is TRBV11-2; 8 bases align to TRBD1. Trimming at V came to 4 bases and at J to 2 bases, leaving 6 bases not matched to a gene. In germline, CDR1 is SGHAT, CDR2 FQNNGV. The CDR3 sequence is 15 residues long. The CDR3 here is CASSSRTGLQETQYF. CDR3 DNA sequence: TGTGCCAGCAGCTCTCGGACAGGGTTACAAGAGACCCAGTACTTC.

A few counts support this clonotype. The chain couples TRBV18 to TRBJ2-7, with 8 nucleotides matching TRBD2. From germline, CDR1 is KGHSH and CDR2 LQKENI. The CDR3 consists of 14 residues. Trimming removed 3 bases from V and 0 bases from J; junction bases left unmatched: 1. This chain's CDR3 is CASSPRGVSYEQYF. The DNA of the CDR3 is TGTGCCAGCTCACCGCGGGGGGTCTCCTACGAGCAGTACTTC.

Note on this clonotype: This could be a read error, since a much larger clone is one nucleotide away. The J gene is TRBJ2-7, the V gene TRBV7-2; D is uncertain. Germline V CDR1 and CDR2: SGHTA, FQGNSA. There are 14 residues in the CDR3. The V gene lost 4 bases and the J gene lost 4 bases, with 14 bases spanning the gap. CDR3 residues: CASSSPMAEYEQYF. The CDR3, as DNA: TGTGCCAGCAGCTCGCCGATGGCGGAGTACGAGCAGTACTTC.

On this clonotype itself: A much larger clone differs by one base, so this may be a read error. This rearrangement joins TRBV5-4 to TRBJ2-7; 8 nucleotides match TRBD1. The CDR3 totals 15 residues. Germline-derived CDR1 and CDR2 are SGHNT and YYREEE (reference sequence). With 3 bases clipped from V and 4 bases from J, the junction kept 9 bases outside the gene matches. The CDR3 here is CASSYGQGGSYEQYF. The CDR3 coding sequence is TGTGCCAGCAGCTACGGACAGGGAGGCTCTTACGAGCAGTACTTC.

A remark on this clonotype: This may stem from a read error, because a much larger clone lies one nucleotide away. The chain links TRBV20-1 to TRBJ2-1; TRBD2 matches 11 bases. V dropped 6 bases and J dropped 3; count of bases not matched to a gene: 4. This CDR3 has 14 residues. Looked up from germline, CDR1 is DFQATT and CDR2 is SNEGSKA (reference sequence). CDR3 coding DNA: TGCAGTGCCATGACTAGCGGGATCTACAATGAGCAGTTCTTC. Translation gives CSAMTSGIYNEQFF.